A single T cell receptor beta chain is shown here with its context. The data were taken from a study of beta chain features in type 1 diabetes. Study overall: Examined across all samples were roughly 110,000,000 sorted cells.

The germline V gene has CDR1 LNHNV and CDR2 YYDKDF (reference sequence). V trimming: 5 bases; J trimming: 5 bases; junction bases outside the gene matches: 5. The length of the CDR3 is 14 residues. The entirety of the isolated RNA underwent reverse transcription, so expressed TCRB transcripts were sequenced. The repertoire was sequenced with immunoSEQ multiplex PCR; TCRdb's copy has only in-frame clones and lacks some. The sample has 40,000 or so clones; around 52% are singletons. Blood was collected once per donor into heparin, averaging around 0.11 L. Purity exceeded 98% in all sorted populations. The chain has TRBV15 and TRBJ2-7, with 11 bases identical to TRBD2. The sequence came from a woman between 18 and 29 years old in good health. The sequenced sample was Tregs from blood. The DNA of the CDR3 is TGTGCCACCAGCCTTAGCGGGAGGGCCCACGAGCAGTACTTC. As protein: CATSLSGRAHEQYF.